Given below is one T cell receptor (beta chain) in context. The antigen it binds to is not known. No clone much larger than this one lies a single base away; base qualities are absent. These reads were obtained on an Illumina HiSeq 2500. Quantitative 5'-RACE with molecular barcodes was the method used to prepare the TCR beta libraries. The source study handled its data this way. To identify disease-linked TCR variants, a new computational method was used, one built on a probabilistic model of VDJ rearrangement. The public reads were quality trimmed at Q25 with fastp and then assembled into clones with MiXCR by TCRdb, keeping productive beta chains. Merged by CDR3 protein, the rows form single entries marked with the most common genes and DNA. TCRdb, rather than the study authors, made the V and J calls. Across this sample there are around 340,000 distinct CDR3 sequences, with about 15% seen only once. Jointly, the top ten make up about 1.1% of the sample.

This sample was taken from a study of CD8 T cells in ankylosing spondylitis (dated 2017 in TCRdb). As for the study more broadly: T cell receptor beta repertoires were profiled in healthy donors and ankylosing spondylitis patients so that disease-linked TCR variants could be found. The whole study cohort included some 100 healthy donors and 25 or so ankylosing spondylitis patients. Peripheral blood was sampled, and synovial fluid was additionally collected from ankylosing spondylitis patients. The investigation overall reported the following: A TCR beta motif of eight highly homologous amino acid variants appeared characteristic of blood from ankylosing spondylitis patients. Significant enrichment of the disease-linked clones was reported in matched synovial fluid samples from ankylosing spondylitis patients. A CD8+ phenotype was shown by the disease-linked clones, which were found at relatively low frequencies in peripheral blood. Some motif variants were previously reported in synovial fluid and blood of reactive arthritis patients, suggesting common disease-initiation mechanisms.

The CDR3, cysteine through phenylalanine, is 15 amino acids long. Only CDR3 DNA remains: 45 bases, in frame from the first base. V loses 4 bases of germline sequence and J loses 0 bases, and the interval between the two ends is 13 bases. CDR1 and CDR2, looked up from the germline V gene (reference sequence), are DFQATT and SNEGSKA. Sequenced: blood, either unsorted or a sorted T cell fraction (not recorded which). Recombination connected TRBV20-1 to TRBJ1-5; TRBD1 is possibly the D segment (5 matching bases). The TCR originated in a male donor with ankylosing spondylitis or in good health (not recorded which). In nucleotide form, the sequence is TGCAGTGCTAAGGGAGGGGCTCTTAGCAATCAGCCCCAGCATTTT. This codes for CSAKGGALSNQPQHF.